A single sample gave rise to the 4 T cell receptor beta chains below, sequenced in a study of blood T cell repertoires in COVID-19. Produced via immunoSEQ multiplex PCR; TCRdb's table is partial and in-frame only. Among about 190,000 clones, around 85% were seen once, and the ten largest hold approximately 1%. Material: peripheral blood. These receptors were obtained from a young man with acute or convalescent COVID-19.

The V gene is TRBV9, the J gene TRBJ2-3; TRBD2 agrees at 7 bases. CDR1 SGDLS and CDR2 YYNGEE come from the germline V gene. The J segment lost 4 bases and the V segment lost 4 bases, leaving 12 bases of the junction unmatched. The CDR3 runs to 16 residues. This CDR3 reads CASSPQLGGSPDTQYF. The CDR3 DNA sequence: TGTGCCAGCAGCCCCCAGTTGGGGGGGTCCCCAGATACGCAGTATTTT.

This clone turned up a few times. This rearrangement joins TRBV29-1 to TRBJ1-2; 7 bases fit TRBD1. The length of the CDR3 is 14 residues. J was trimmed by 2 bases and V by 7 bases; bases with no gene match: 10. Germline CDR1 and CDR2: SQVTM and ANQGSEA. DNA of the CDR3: TGCAGCGCGGCGGGCTTACAGGGGAACTATGGCTACACCTTC. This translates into CSAAGLQGNYGYTF.

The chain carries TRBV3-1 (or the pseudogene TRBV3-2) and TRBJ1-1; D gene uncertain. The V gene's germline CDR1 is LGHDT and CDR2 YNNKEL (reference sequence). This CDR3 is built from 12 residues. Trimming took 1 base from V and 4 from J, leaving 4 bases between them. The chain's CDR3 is CASSQVSTEAFF. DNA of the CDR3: TGTGCCAGCAGCCAAGTATCCACTGAAGCTTTCTTT.

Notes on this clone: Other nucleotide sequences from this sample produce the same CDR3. DNA for the CDR3: TGTGCCAGCAGTTCCGGGGGATCGGGCAATCAGCCCCAGCATTTT. Translating gives CASSSGGSGNQPQHF. This chain links TRBV28 with TRBJ1-5; TRBD1 is a possible D gene (5 bases). Germline V gene sequence: CDR1 MDHEN, CDR2 SYDVKM. The CDR3 spans 15 residues. Trimming left V 4 bases short and J 2 bases short, with 12 bases between.